This T cell receptor (beta chain) was identified in a study of blood T cell repertoires in COVID-19. Whole-study context: The United States, Italy and Spain were the sources of the acute and convalescent COVID-19 samples.

In the original workflow: Amplification of reference gene primers provided the estimated nucleated cell counts. Assay: immunoSEQ multiplex PCR; the TCRdb copy retains only in-frame clones and omits some. V, J and clone size derive from that table, while D and trimming were established from the DNA sequence. The sample lists about 96,000 clones; approximately 90% were seen once. This CDR3 has 15 amino acids. CDR1 SEHNR and CDR2 FQNEAQ come from the germline V gene (reference sequence). Between the trimmed V and J ends, which lost 3 bases and 1 base, there was a span of 10 bases. Enrolment of Seattle patients took place during active infection, and they were followed longitudinally.

The source of this sequence is a human donor with COVID-19, enrolled during active disease. The donor label of this sample is uncertain. V is TRBV7-9 and J is TRBJ2-1; D remains unclear. Sequencing was done on a sample of peripheral blood. This CDR3 reads CASSLVVRSYNEQFF. CDR3 sequence (DNA): TGTGCCAGCAGCTTGGTAGTCCGTTCCTACAATGAGCAGTTCTTC.